The subject of this entry is one T cell receptor (beta chain). TCRdb derives one entry per CDR3 protein from the 5' RACE reads, leaving out DNA. The sample includes hundreds of thousands of distinct CDR3 sequences. The source of the sample is a study of monozygotic twins with inflammatory bowel disease. Germline V gene sequence: CDR1 SEHNR, CDR2 FQNEAQ (reference sequence). This CDR3 comprises 15 residues. The gene calls are TRBV7-9 and TRBJ2-2. The TCR originated in a human donor with ulcerative colitis or Crohn's disease, or a healthy co-twin of an affected twin (not recorded which). The specimen sequenced was blood. Here the CDR3 reads CASSALGTKTRELFF.